Detailed here is one T cell receptor (beta chain). Time point here: blood at routine non-recurrence follow-up after resection. In each case, whole RNA from tumor, nontumor lung or frozen PBMC was sequenced unsorted. Germline V lookup: CDR1 MNHEY, CDR2 SVGEGT. Trimming stripped 0 bases from V and 7 bases from J, with 10 bases between. The CDR3 sequence is 14 residues long. A unique molecular identifier was carried by every single TCR cDNA molecule. TCRdb processed the 5' RACE reads anew with MiXCR; each CDR3 protein has one entry. Here the sample spans 85,000 to 100,000 distinct CDR3 sequences, approximately 19% being singletons. These data are taken from a study of spatial heterogeneity in lung cancer. Overall study: Patients with untreated early-stage non-small cell lung cancer, numbering around 72, were the donors.

This chain connects TRBV6-2 or TRBV6-3 to TRBJ2-1; possible D gene TRBD1, 6 bases. This clonotype originated in a male donor with early-stage non-small cell lung cancer. The source was PBMCs, collected at follow-up. The chain's CDR3 is CASSYSGQRNEQFF. DNA for the CDR3: TGTGCCAGCAGTTACTCAGGACAGAGGAATGAGCAGTTCTTC.